This T cell receptor (beta chain) was observed in a study of CD8+ T cells in alopecia areata. Study-wide findings and caveats: Clonality was higher in lesional than normal scalp, especially in alopecia totalis/universalis.

For this clone: Antigen specificity is unknown.

Extraction and reverse transcription of RNA yielded cDNA as the sequencing template. Method: immunoSEQ multiplex PCR; TCRdb's copy keeps in-frame clones and lacks some. There are over 200,000 clones in the sample; about three fifths occur only once, and 0.45% lies in the top ten. V was shortened by 4 bases and J by 3 bases, with 13 bases between the two germline ends. The germline CDR1 and CDR2 sequences are SGHRS and YFSETQ. The CDR3 loop spans 14 amino acids. The TCR sequence derives from a human donor with alopecia areata. V gene TRBV5-1 combines with J gene TRBJ1-1; a weak D match, TRBD1 (6 bases). The material sequenced was CD4+ T cells sorted from blood, taken at week 0. CDR3 DNA: TGCGCCAGCAGCGCACAGGGAAAAGACACTGAAGCTTTCTTT. Its translation: CASSAQGKDTEAFF.